The 12 T cell receptor beta chains reported below all come from one sample, sequenced in a study of somatic mutations in cytotoxic T cells in rheumatoid arthritis. This table comes from immunoSEQ multiplex PCR, and its TCRdb copy is limited to in-frame clones, with some not included. The data contain almost 20,000 clones, about 80% of them singletons. The sequencing input was CD8+ T cells sorted from blood. These receptors originate from a woman aged 50 to 60 in good health.

This clone was counted a few times. This chain connects TRBV29-1 to TRBJ2-7; either TRBD1 or TRBD2 may fit D (5 bases each). The germline V gene encodes CDR1 SQVTM and CDR2 ANQGSEA. This CDR3 is 12 amino acids long. Trimming took off 4 bases at V and 3 bases at J, with 10 bases between the two ends. The CDR3 loop is CSVGQGDYEQYF. In DNA form, the CDR3 reads TGCAGCGTTGGGCAGGGAGACTACGAGCAGTACTTC.

The chain joins TRBV9 to TRBJ2-3; 15 bases align to TRBD2. Germline CDR1 SGDLS, CDR2 YYNGEE. CDR3 length: 20 amino acids. With 3 bases clipped from V and 3 bases from J, the junction kept 14 bases outside the gene matches. The CDR3 is CASSDDSGLAGGRITDTQYF. The DNA for the CDR3 is TGTGCCAGCAGCGACGACTCGGGACTAGCGGGGGGCCGAATTACAGATACGCAGTATTTT.

The rearrangement links TRBV4-1 to TRBJ2-7; maybe TRBD1 (6 bases). The CDR3 extends over 14 amino acids. Germline V gives CDR1 MGHRA, CDR2 YSYEKL. The germline V and J ends were trimmed by 5 bases and 2 bases, with 13 bases remaining between them. CDR3 amino acids: CASSAGQPAYEQYF. CDR3 DNA: TGCGCCAGCAGCGCAGGACAGCCGGCCTACGAGCAGTACTTC.

V gene TRBV28 combines with J gene TRBJ1-6, with D possibly TRBD1 on 6 matching bases. This CDR3 is built from 14 residues. V shed 3 bases and J shed 14 bases, with 17 bases lying between them. From germline, CDR1 is MDHEN and CDR2 SYDVKM. CDR3 residues: CASSFRGALGALHF. The CDR3 DNA reads as TGTGCCAGCAGTTTCCGGGGGGCTCTTGGTGCCCTCCACTTT.

In its sample, this clone was seen a few times. The J gene is TRBJ2-1, the V gene TRBV6-4; 13 nucleotides agree with TRBD2. Germline V gene sequence: CDR1 MRHNA, CDR2 SNTAGT. The CDR3 contains 16 residues. J was trimmed by 5 bases and V by 5 bases; bases with no gene match: 6. The CDR3 bases are TGTGCCAGCAGTACCGAAGGGACTAGCGGGAACAATGAGCAGTTCTTC. Protein: CASSTEGTSGNNEQFF.

This sequence joins TRBV6-1 and TRBJ2-1; no clear D. The CDR3 has 13 amino acids. Trimming cost V 2 bases and J 7 bases, with 9 bases left between them. Germline CDR1 and CDR2: MNHNS and SASEGT. DNA of the CDR3: TGTGCCAGCAGTGAATGGCTATATAATGAGCAGTTCTTC. Protein sequence: CASSEWLYNEQFF.

This chain connects TRBV4-1 to TRBJ2-1; tentative D call: TRBD2 (6 bases). The V and J ends lost 4 bases and 6 bases respectively, with 7 bases between them. The CDR3 length is 12 residues. From germline, CDR1 is MGHRA and CDR2 YSYEKL. The CDR3 sequence is CASSLSGNEQFF. The CDR3 DNA reads as TGCGCCAGCAGCCTTAGCGGCAATGAGCAGTTCTTC.

This clone was detected once. The J gene is TRBJ2-7, the V gene TRBV4-3; tentatively, D is TRBD2 (5 bases). This CDR3 contains 14 residues. V lost 1 base and J lost 5, with 12 bases in between. Looked up from germline, CDR1 is LGHNA and CDR2 is YSLEER. Here the CDR3 DNA reads TGCGCCAGCAGCCAAGTCGGGGAACCCAACGAGCAGTACTTC. This encodes CASSQVGEPNEQYF.

The chain combines TRBV5-1 with TRBJ2-5; D perhaps matches TRBD1 (5 bases). The V end was cut by 2 bases, the J end by 3 bases, with 11 bases between. Germline V gene sequence: CDR1 SGHRS, CDR2 YFSETQ. The CDR3 has 14 residues. The CDR3 sequence: CASSFGAGKETQYF. CDR3 DNA: TGCGCCAGCAGCTTTGGGGCCGGCAAAGAGACCCAGTACTTC.

The rearrangement uses TRBV2 and TRBJ2-7; D is unclear. Germline CDR1 is SNHLY and CDR2 is FYNNEI. The CDR3 loop spans 14 amino acids. Trimming pared 3 bases from V and 2 bases from J, leaving 11 bases between. CDR3 DNA sequence: TGTGCCAGCAGTGAGGTACCCGAGACCTACGAGCAGTACTTC. Its protein is CASSEVPETYEQYF. The whole variable domain, remainder taken from reference TRBV2 and TRBJ2-7, is EPEVTQTPSHQVTQMGQEVILRCVPISNHLYFYWYRQILGQKVEFLVSFYNNEISEKSEIFDDQFSVERPDGSNFTLKIRSTKLEDSAMYFCASSEVPETYEQYFGPGTRLTVT.

This clone was observed once. The V and J genes are TRBV6-5 and TRBJ2-3; D is unclear. Deletions cut 5 bases from V and 3 bases from J, with 9 bases between. Germline V CDR1 and CDR2: MNHEY, SVGAGI. The CDR3 has 13 amino acids. CDR3 bases: TGTGCCAGCAGTCAGGAGATTACAGATACGCAGTATTTT. It specifies CASSQEITDTQYF.

The J gene is TRBJ2-1, the V gene TRBV30, with D hard to call. The CDR3 consists of 12 residues. V was cut by 3 bases and J by 9 bases, with 12 bases left in between. Germline CDR1 is GTSNPN and CDR2 is SVGIG (reference sequence). CDR3 sequence reads: CAWSERGVEQFF. As DNA, the CDR3 is TGTGCCTGGAGCGAACGCGGAGTTGAGCAGTTCTTC.